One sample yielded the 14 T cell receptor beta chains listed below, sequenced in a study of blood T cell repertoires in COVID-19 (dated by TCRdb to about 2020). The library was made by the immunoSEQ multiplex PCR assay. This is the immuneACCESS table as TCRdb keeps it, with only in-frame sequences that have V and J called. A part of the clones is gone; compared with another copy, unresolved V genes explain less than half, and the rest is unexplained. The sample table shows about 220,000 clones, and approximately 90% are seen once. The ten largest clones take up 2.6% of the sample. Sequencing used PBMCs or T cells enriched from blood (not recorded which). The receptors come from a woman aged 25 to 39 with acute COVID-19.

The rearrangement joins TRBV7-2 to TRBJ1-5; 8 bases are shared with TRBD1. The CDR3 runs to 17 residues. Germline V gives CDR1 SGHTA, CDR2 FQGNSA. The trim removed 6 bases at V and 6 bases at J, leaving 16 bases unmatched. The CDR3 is CASRNILGQGTAQPQHF. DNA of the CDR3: TGTGCCAGCAGAAACATCCTCGGACAGGGAACGGCTCAGCCCCAGCATTTT.

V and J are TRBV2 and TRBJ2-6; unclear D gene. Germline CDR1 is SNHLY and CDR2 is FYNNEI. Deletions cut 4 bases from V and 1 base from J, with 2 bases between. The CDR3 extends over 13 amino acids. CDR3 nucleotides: TGTGCCAGCAGTGTATCTGGGGCCAACGTCCTGACTTTC. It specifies CASSVSGANVLTF.

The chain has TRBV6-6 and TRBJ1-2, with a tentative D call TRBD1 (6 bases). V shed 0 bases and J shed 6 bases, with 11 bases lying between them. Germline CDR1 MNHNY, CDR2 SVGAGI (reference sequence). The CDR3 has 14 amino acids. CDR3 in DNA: TGTGCCAGCAGTTACTCCGCAGGGGACAATGGCTACACCTTC. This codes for CASSYSAGDNGYTF.

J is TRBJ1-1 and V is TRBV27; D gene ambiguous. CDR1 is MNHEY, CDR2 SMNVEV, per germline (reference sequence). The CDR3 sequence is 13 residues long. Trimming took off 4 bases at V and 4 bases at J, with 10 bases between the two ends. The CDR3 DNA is TGTGCCAGCAGTTCAGGCGGGGTCACTGAAGCTTTCTTT. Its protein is CASSSGGVTEAFF.

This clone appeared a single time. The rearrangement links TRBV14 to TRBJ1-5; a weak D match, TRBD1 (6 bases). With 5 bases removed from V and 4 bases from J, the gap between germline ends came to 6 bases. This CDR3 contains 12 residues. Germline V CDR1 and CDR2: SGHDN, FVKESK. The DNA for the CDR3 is TGTGCCAGCAGCACAGGGAATCAGCCCCAGCATTTT. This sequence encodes CASSTGNQPQHF.

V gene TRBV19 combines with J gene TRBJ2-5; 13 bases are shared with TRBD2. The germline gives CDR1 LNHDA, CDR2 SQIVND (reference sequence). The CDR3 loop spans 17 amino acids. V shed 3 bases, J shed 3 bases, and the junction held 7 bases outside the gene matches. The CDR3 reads CASSIAGLAGVKETQYF. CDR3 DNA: TGTGCCAGTAGTATTGCCGGACTAGCGGGGGTGAAAGAGACCCAGTACTTC.

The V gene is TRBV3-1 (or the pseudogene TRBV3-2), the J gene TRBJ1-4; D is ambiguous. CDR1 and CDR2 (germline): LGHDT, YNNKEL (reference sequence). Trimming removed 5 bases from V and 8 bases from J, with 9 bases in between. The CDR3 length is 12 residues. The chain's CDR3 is CASSYSMEKLFF. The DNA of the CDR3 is TGTGCCAGCAGCTACTCAATGGAAAAACTGTTTTTT.

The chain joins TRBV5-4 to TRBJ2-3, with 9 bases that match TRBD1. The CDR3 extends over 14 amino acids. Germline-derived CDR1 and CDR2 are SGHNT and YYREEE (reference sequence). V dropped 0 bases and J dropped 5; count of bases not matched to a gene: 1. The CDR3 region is CASSLGTGVDTQYF. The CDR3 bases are TGTGCCAGCAGCTTGGGGACAGGGGTAGATACGCAGTATTTT.

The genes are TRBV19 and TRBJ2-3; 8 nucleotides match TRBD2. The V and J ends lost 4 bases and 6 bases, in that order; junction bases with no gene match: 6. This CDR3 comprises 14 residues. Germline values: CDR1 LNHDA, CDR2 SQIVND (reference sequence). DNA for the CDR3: TGTGCCAGTAGTAGGTCTAGCGGGTTGGATACGCAGTATTTT. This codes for CASSRSSGLDTQYF. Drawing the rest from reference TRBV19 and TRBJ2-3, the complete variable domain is DGGITQSPKYLFRKEGQNVTLSCEQNLNHDAMYWYRQDPGQGLRLIYYSQIVNDFQKGDIAEGYSVSREKKESFPLTVTSAQKNPTAFYLCASSRSSGLDTQYFGPGTRLTVL.

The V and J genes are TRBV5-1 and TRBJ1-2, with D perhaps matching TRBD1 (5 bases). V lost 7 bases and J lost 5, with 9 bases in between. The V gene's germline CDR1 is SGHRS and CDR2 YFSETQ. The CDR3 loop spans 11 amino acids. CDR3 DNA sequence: TGCGCCAGCGGGGCGGAGTATGGCTACACCTTC. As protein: CASGAEYGYTF.

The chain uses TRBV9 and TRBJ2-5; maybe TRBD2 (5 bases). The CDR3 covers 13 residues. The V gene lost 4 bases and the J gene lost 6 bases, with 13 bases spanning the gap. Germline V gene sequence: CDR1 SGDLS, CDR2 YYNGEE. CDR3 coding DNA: TGTGCCAGCAGCCCCTCGGGGTCGCAGACCCAGTACTTC. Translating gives CASSPSGSQTQYF.

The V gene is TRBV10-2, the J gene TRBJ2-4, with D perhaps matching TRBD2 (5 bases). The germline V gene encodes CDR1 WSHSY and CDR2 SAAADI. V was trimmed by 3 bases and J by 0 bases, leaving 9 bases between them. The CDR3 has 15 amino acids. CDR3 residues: CASSDGSLAKNIQYF. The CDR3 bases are TGCGCCAGCAGTGATGGGAGCCTAGCCAAAAACATTCAGTACTTC.

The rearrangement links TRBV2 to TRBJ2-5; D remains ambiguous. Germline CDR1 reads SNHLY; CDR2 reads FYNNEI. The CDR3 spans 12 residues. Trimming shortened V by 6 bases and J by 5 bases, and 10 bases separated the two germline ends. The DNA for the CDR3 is TGTGCCAGCAGCCCGGGTCGGGAGACCCAGTACTTC. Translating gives CASSPGRETQYF.

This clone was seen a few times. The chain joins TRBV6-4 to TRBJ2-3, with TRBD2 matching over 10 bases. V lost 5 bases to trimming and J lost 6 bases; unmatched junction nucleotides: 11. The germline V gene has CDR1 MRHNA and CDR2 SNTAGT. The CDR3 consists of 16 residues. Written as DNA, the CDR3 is TGTGCCAGCAGTCCTCGAAGCGGGGGGGGCCGGGATACGCAGTATTTT. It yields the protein CASSPRSGGGRDTQYF.